The entry below gives a single T cell receptor beta chain sequence along with its context. The same CDR3 is also encoded by other DNA sequences in this sample. TCRdb keeps only in-frame clones here, not all; method: immunoSEQ multiplex PCR. Of millions of clones in the sample, approximately 94% were seen once. Looked up from germline, CDR1 is MNHEY and CDR2 is SVGAGI. Trimming took off 0 bases at V and 3 bases at J, with 9 bases between the two ends. The CDR3 is 14 residues long. The naive CD8 subset, CD45RO-negative cells positively selected for CCR7, excluded terminally differentiated effector memory CD45RA+ cells. These data are taken from a study of shared clonotypes between healthy human individuals.

The V call is TRBV6-5, the J call TRBJ2-7, with D uncertain. The TCR comes from a man between 18 and 29 years old in good health. Sequencing used naive CD8+ T cells sorted from blood. The CDR3 here is CASSYSGRNYEQYF. The CDR3 nucleotides read TGTGCCAGCAGTTACTCGGGCAGGAACTACGAGCAGTACTTC.